This entry lists 14 T cell receptor beta chains sequenced from one sample in a study of cytomegalovirus exposure and HLA in healthy donors. The PCR contained 60 Vbeta and 13 Jbeta primers. Generated by immunoSEQ multiplex PCR, the TCRdb table keeps only in-frame clones and is missing some. Of some 110,000 clones in the sample, about three quarters were seen once. The sample consisted of PBMCs. These receptors were taken from a woman in her forties in good health and CMV-seropositive.

J is TRBJ1-2 and V is TRBV6-1, with 8 bases aligning to TRBD1. The length of the CDR3 is 15 residues. Germline assignment: CDR1 MNHNS and CDR2 SASEGT. The V segment lost 0 bases and the J segment 6 bases; nucleotides outside the gene matches: 6. CDR3 residues: CASSEADRVSDGYTF. The CDR3 DNA reads as TGTGCCAGCAGTGAAGCGGACAGGGTATCGGATGGCTACACCTTC.

This chain joins TRBV11-2 and TRBJ2-7, with D unresolved. Germline CDR1 is SGHAT and CDR2 is FQNNGV. This CDR3 is 16 amino acids long. Trimming removed 2 bases from V and 1 base from J, with 15 bases in between. CDR3 coding DNA: TGTGCCAGCAGCTTACGTCCCGGGTACTTATCCTACGAGCAGTACTTC. Its protein product is CASSLRPGYLSYEQYF.

This chain connects TRBV4-2 to TRBJ1-1, with D perhaps matching TRBD1 (6 bases). This CDR3 is built from 15 residues. Germline V lookup: CDR1 LGHNA, CDR2 YNFKEQ. Trimming removed 1 base at V and 1 base at J, with 10 bases between. The CDR3 is CASSQATGPNTEAFF. The CDR3 DNA follows: TGTGCCAGCAGCCAAGCCACAGGGCCGAACACTGAAGCTTTCTTT.

In this sample, this clone turned up a few times. The V call is TRBV5-5, the J call TRBJ1-1; TRBD1 might be the D (5 bases). Per germline, CDR1 SGHKS and CDR2 YYEKEE (reference sequence). This CDR3 spans 13 amino acids. The V end was cut by 3 bases, the J end by 7 bases, with 13 bases between. CDR3 sequence reads: CASSSPLGVEAFF. In DNA, the CDR3 is TGTGCCAGCAGCTCCCCGTTAGGGGTTGAAGCTTTCTTT.

V and J are TRBV7-2 and TRBJ2-5, with 7 positions matching TRBD1. The CDR3 covers 14 residues. J gave up 5 bases and V 5 bases, and 8 bases lay outside the gene matches. The germline V gene encodes CDR1 SGHTA and CDR2 FQGNSA. The DNA of the CDR3 is TGTGCCAGCAGCCAGGAAGGGGGCGGGGAGACCCAGTACTTC. Protein sequence: CASSQEGGGETQYF. Filled out from reference TRBV7-2 and TRBJ2-5, the complete variable domain reads GAGVSQSPSNKVTEKGKDVELRCDPISGHTALYWYRQSLGQGLEFLIYFQGNSAPDKSGLPSDRFSAERTGGSVSTLTIQRTQQEDSAVYLCASSQEGGGETQYFGPGTRLLVL.

This sequence joins TRBV6-5 and TRBJ2-3, with a tentative D call TRBD2 (5 bases). This CDR3 comprises 14 residues. V dropped 10 bases and J dropped 2 bases, with 16 bases sitting between them. CDR1 is MNHEY, CDR2 SVGAGI, per germline. CDR3 sequence (DNA): TGTGCCACCACAAGTTGGCGGGCCACAGATACGCAGTATTTT. Protein product: CATTSWRATDTQYF.

This sequence joins TRBV29-1 and TRBJ2-7, with 7 bases that match TRBD2. The J segment lost 2 bases and the V segment lost 4 bases, leaving 5 bases of the junction unmatched. This CDR3 contains 13 residues. Per germline, CDR1 SQVTM and CDR2 ANQGSEA. The CDR3 protein is CSVVRREPYEQYF. For the CDR3, the DNA is TGCAGCGTTGTTCGGCGGGAGCCCTACGAGCAGTACTTC.

This clone has only one observation. V gene TRBV28 combines with J gene TRBJ2-7; possible D gene TRBD2, 5 bases. Germline CDR1 is MDHEN and CDR2 is SYDVKM. Trimming removed 3 bases from V and 3 bases from J, with 9 bases in between. The CDR3 consists of 13 residues. In nucleotides, the CDR3 is TGTGCCAGCAGTTTGGGGAGTCTCTACGAGCAGTACTTC. Translated: CASSLGSLYEQYF.

The CDR3 reads CASSSTSGGPLDTQYF. The CDR3 region has the DNA TGTGCCAGCAGCTCGACTAGCGGGGGGCCGCTAGATACGCAGTATTTT. The chain couples TRBV5-4 to TRBJ2-3; 13 bases are a match to TRBD2. After removal of 3 bases from V and 5 bases from J, the junction contained 6 bases not matched to a gene. The germline V gene has CDR1 SGHNT and CDR2 YYREEE (reference sequence). CDR3 size: 16 residues.

The chain joins TRBV4-1 to TRBJ2-1; D gene uncertain. Per the germline V gene, CDR1 is MGHRA and CDR2 is YSYEKL. The V and J ends lost 0 bases and 7 bases respectively, with 7 bases between them. This CDR3 comprises 13 residues. As DNA, the CDR3 is TGCGCCAGCAGCCAAGAGAGGTTGAATGAGCAGTTCTTC. Translated, it gives CASSQERLNEQFF.

CDR3 amino acids: CASSSGTSGQTDTQYF. For the CDR3, the DNA is TGTGCCAGCAGTTCCGGGACTAGCGGACAAACAGATACGCAGTATTTT. The V and J genes are TRBV9 and TRBJ2-3, with TRBD2 matching 11 bases. The CDR3 consists of 16 residues. CDR1 and CDR2 from the germline V gene are SGDLS and YYNGEE. V was clipped by 5 bases and J by 3 bases; unmatched bases: 8.

V and J are TRBV10-3 and TRBJ2-7, with 7 bases aligning to TRBD2. Germline V gene lookup returns CDR1 ENHRY and CDR2 SYGVKD. The CDR3 extends over 14 amino acids. Trimming cost V 0 bases and J 7 bases; bases outside gene matches: 6. CDR3 nucleotide sequence: TGTGCCATCAGTGAGTCGGGGGGGAAGGAAGAGCAGTACTTC. Encoded protein: CAISESGGKEEQYF.

The chain couples TRBV5-1 to TRBJ1-2; TRBD1 matches 10 bases. The germline V gene encodes CDR1 SGHRS and CDR2 YFSETQ. V trimming: 4 bases; J trimming: 6 bases; junction bases outside the gene matches: 9. This CDR3 is built from 15 residues. The DNA for the CDR3 is TGCGCCAGCAGCGGACAGGGGGGCCTTGGACATGGCTACACCTTC. The encoded protein is CASSGQGGLGHGYTF.

The chain carries TRBV4-1 and TRBJ2-3; no definite D call. Germline CDR1 reads MGHRA; CDR2 reads YSYEKL. CDR3 length: 16 amino acids. The V end was cut by 3 bases, the J end by 5 bases, with 18 bases between. The CDR3 coding sequence is TGCGCCAGCAGCCAGAGGTTCCGGGTCTCTGAAGATACGCAGTATTTT. Translating it yields CASSQRFRVSEDTQYF.